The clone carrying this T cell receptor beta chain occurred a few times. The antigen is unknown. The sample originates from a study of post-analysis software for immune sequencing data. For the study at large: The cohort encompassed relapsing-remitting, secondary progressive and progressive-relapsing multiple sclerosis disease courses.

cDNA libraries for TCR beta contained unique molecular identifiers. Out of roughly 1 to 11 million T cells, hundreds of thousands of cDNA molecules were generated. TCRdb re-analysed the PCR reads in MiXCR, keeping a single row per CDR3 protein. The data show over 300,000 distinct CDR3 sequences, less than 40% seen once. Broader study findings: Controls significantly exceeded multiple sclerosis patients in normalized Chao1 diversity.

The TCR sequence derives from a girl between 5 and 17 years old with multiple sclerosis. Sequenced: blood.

The CDR3 region has the DNA TGCAGTGCTTCTTCTTTGACTAGCGGGGGCCCTGAGCAGTTCTTC. Protein product: CSASSLTSGGPEQFF. The chain carries TRBV20-1 and TRBJ2-1; TRBD2 matches at 12 bases. CDR3 length equals 15 residues. Germline V gene sequence: CDR1 DFQATT, CDR2 SNEGSKA (reference sequence). After removal of 5 bases from V and 9 bases from J, the junction contained 11 bases not matched to a gene.